A selection of T cell receptor beta chains follows, all from one sample in a study of blood T cell repertoires in COVID-19. The assay was immunoSEQ multiplex PCR, and TCRdb's table has in-frame clones only and misses some. Here the sample spans some 150,000 clones, 75% to 85% being singletons. What was sequenced was peripheral blood. Receptor source: a woman in her 50s in a cohort sampled during active or convalescent COVID-19. Both conserved end residues are trimmed from each CDR3. Fields, in order: J gene, V gene, clone size, CDR3 protein. Where a row states a size, it is once, few, many or the class of an expanded clone; other rows omit it.

TRBJ2-3 | TRBV24-1 | . | ATSDPYTDTQY
TRBJ2-2 | TRBV27 | . | ASSSTGVGNTGELF
TRBJ2-5 | TRBV30 | few | AWSVSGGYGETQY
TRBJ1-2 | TRBV21-1 | . | ASSAKNRGDGYT
TRBJ1-2 | TRBV27 | . | ASKAPGGGGYT
TRBJ2-5 | TRBV6-4 | once | ARSPSGDLQETQY
TRBJ1-1 | TRBV4-1 | . | ASSQGFHVVGAAIMNTEAF
TRBJ2-2 | TRBV5-3 | few | ARSTPPPSGGGNTGELF
TRBJ1-6 | TRBV10-3 | . | AISEGDSSPLH
TRBJ2-5 | TRBV10-3 | . | AISDRGGGSETQY
TRBJ1-6 | TRBV11-2 | . | ASSPRQGVGSPLH
TRBJ1-2 | TRBV19 | few | ASSIGGTVTYGYT
TRBJ1-3 | TRBV18 | . | ASSLGLYSGNTIY
TRBJ1-5 | TRBV19 | . | ASSIGGQFSNQPQH
TRBJ2-1 | TRBV6-1 | . | ASSELSYADNEQF
TRBJ2-6 | TRBV6-5 | few | ASSYRRVSGANVLT
TRBJ2-5 | TRBV6-6 | many | ASSYTGGGETQY
TRBJ2-1 | TRBV7-2 | . | ASSLVTSGVVEQF
TRBJ1-1 | TRBV30 | . | AWSPTTGLGTEAF
TRBJ1-2 | TRBV11-2 | . | ASSAHGFKGHGYT
TRBJ2-4 | TRBV6-5 | . | ASSLERAGGAGIQY
TRBJ2-7 | TRBV5-4 | once | ASSPGQGLYEQY
TRBJ1-1 | TRBV6-6 | . | ASSYRSPEAF
TRBJ2-3 | TRBV10-2 | . | ASSESGLAGDTDTQY
TRBJ2-1 | TRBV7-7 | . | ASSLAPGSYNEQF
TRBJ1-6 | TRBV5-1 | . | ASSLTQGLNSPLH
TRBJ2-3 | TRBV19 | . | ASTWAGGRTDTQY
TRBJ2-1 | TRBV7-3 | . | ASSPTSGGSGEQF
TRBJ1-5 | TRBV19 | . | ASSILGTGDQPQH
TRBJ2-3 | TRBV6-4 | . | ASSEMTGGDTQY
TRBJ2-3 | TRBV9 | . | ASSVAGGPPDTQY
TRBJ2-2 | TRBV13 | . | ASRAGANTGELF
TRBJ2-1 | TRBV7-9 | . | ASRGPGLAGGGNEQF
TRBJ1-1 | TRBV7-9 | . | ASSATGEPGAF
TRBJ1-3 | TRBV29-1 | . | SVSDREGKLAGNTIY
TRBJ2-3 | TRBV5-1 | . | ASSLSGLALDTQY
TRBJ1-4 | TRBV21-1 | . | ASRGGLRNEKLF
TRBJ1-1 | TRBV9 | . | ASSHNPNRGMNTEAF
TRBJ2-5 | TRBV19 | many | ASSRDYQETQY
TRBJ1-2 | TRBV5-1 | few | ASSVGQGLNYGYT